The clone carrying this T cell receptor beta chain was detected ten times or more. No antigen is known for it. This entry comes from a study of T-cell memory formation after mild COVID-19. V dropped 5 bases and J dropped 2 bases, with 20 bases sitting between them. Germline V gene data show CDR1 as SEHNR and CDR2 as FQNEAQ (reference sequence). This CDR3 contains 17 residues. TCRdb re-analysed the 5' RACE reads in MiXCR, keeping a single row per CDR3 protein. The table lists over 120,000 distinct CDR3 sequences, about 5.5% of them singletons. Study findings and constraints: Memory sampled before infection contained some responding clones, suggesting cross-reactive memory joined. Among CD4+ contracting clones, most were CM and EM, and CD8+ ones EMRA.

The specimen was PBMCs or a T cell subset sorted from them (not recorded which). This TCR was recovered from an adult woman who had mild COVID-19 (a few samples of this study predate the infection). Cell type and time point are not known. The V call is TRBV7-9, the J call TRBJ2-3; tentative D call: TRBD2 (5 bases). The CDR3 reads CASSPALGSGATDTQYF. CDR3 nucleotide sequence: TGTGCCAGCAGCCCAGCCTTGGGGAGCGGCGCCACAGATACGCAGTATTTT.